This is a list of T cell receptor beta chains from one sample in a study of identical twins. TCRdb re-derived calls from the 5' RACE reads in MiXCR, one entry per CDR3 protein. The sample lists just over 500,000 distinct CDR3 sequences, approximately 22% occurring once. These data were also reused for a study on T cells expressing NK-cell markers.

Sequencing was performed on CD4+ T cells sorted from blood. The receptors derive from a woman aged 18-29 years in good health. The CDR3 runs from the conserved cysteine through the conserved F or W. Fields, in order: V gene, J gene, CDR3 protein.

>TRBV5-1|TRBJ2-5
CASSPGGSSRETQYF
>TRBV3-1|TRBJ2-7
CAAGGEASSYEQYF
>TRBV27|TRBJ2-3
CASSLWTSGSVSDTQYF
>TRBV6-2/TRBV6-3|TRBJ2-3
CASSYDTQYF
>TRBV7-6|TRBJ1-5
CASSPIRGNQPQHF
>TRBV12-3/TRBV12-4|TRBJ1-2
CASSFGQFYGYTF
>TRBV12-3/TRBV12-4|TRBJ1-2
CASSHRFFGYGYTF
>TRBV6-1|TRBJ1-6
CASPPWSDQDSPLHF
>TRBV12-3/TRBV12-4|TRBJ2-1
CASSLTGFWGQAYNEQFF
>TRBV7-6|TRBJ1-1
CASSLEFGGPYTEAFF
>TRBV7-9|TRBJ2-7
CASSFIGTEYEQYF
>TRBV9|TRBJ2-5
CASSLGLAGSDGTQYF
>TRBV6-1|TRBJ1-1
CASRTGVPPAAFF
>TRBV11-2|TRBJ2-1
CASSLDWNNEQFF
>TRBV9|TRBJ2-1
CASSVGASGSGEQFF
>TRBV2|TRBJ1-5
CASGPRAEPQHF
>TRBV10-3|TRBJ2-7
CAISVRTGGYEQYF
>TRBV28|TRBJ1-1
CASSLTQAGAEAFF
>TRBV21-1|TRBJ1-5
CASSNRPPQHF
>TRBV5-1|TRBJ1-2
CASSPSSDSPYGYTF
>TRBV6-2/TRBV6-3|TRBJ2-5
CASRLAGDHQETQYF
>TRBV29-1|TRBJ2-7
CSVTSGGSNYEQYF
>TRBV23-1|TRBJ2-6
CASRQPPGQGISSGANVLTF
>TRBV7-2|TRBJ2-7
CASSLNAAGRYYEQYF
>TRBV29-1|TRBJ2-5
CSVTGDWKTQYF
>TRBV6-2/TRBV6-3|TRBJ2-7
CASSYRGRPPYEQYF